Following are 15 T cell receptor beta chains from one sample sequenced in a study of CD8 T cells in Susac syndrome. RNA totalling about 0.45 to 1 ug underwent reverse transcription with random hexamers. TCRdb independently ran MiXCR on the immunoSEQ multiplex PCR reads; one entry per CDR3 protein. The repertoire holds some 180,000 distinct CDR3 sequences, around 93% seen once, with around 0.1% in the top ten. Sequencing was carried out using CD4+ T cells from PBMCs. The source is a human donor in good health.

The V gene is TRBV3-1, the J gene TRBJ1-2; D uncertain. The CDR3 extends over 14 amino acids. Between the trimmed V and J ends, which lost 1 base and 5 bases, there was a span of 11 bases. CDR1 is LGHDT and CDR2 is YNNKEL in the germline V gene (reference sequence). CDR3: CASSQGWAVYGYTF. The CDR3 nucleotides read TGTGCCAGCAGCCAAGGGTGGGCGGTATATGGCTACACCTTC.

J is TRBJ2-7 and V is TRBV6-1; D is unresolved. CDR3 length equals 12 residues. Germline V gene sequence: CDR1 MNHNS, CDR2 SASEGT. V lost 4 bases to trimming and J lost 2 bases, with 6 bases between them. CDR3: CASSGPAYEQYV. For the CDR3, the DNA is TGTGCCAGCAGTGGACCGGCCTACGAGCAGTACGTC.

V and J are TRBV20-1 and TRBJ1-6; no definite D call. Germline V gene lookup returns CDR1 DFQATT and CDR2 SNEGSKA (reference sequence). Trimming removed 6 bases at V and 10 bases at J, with 19 bases between. There are 14 residues in the CDR3. The CDR3 spells CSALSGVESSPLHF. CDR3 DNA sequence: TGCAGTGCGCTTTCTGGGGTTGAGAGCTCACCCCTCCACTTT.

The gene calls are TRBV12-3 or TRBV12-4 and TRBJ2-5, with TRBD2 matching over 8 bases. J was trimmed by 4 bases and V by 1 base; bases with no gene match: 2. The CDR3 is 14 residues long. The DNA of the CDR3 is TGTGCCAGCAGTTTAGTCGGGGGGGCAGAGACCCAGTACTTC. Its translation is CASSLVGGAETQYF.

V is TRBV19 and J is TRBJ2-2; D tentatively reads TRBD1 or TRBD2 (5 bases each). Germline V gives CDR1 LNHDA, CDR2 SQIVND (reference sequence). The CDR3 contains 14 residues. V dropped 1 base and J dropped 6 bases, with 9 bases sitting between them. The CDR3: CASSIGGAPGELFF. Written as DNA, the CDR3 is TGTGCCAGTAGTATAGGAGGGGCGCCCGGGGAGCTGTTTTTT.

The rearrangement joins TRBV24-1 to TRBJ2-5; 9 bases match TRBD2. Germline loops: CDR1 KGHDR, CDR2 SFDVKD. V shed 10 bases, J shed 1 base, and the junction held 9 bases outside the gene matches. This CDR3 has 15 residues. The CDR3 DNA follows: TGTGCCACTTCTGAAGCGGGGGGCCTCCAAGAGACCCAGTACTTC. Translated: CATSEAGGLQETQYF.

The genes are TRBV12-5 and TRBJ2-3; 9 nucleotides align to TRBD2. Germline assignment: CDR1 LGHNT and CDR2 FRNRAP. CDR3 length: 16 amino acids. Trimming removed 7 bases from V and 3 bases from J; junction bases left unmatched: 11. CDR3 sequence (DNA): TGTGCTAGTGCCCTGGGATGGAGCGGGGGGACAGATACGCAGTATTTT. Translated: CASALGWSGGTDTQYF.

The V call is TRBV24-1, the J call TRBJ1-6; tentatively, D is TRBD1 (6 bases). CDR3 length: 13 amino acids. V dropped 9 bases and J dropped 3 bases, with 8 bases sitting between them. CDR1 is KGHDR and CDR2 is SFDVKD in the germline V gene. CDR3 nucleotides: TGTGCCACCCAGGGGTTCTATAATTCACCCCTCCACTTT. Protein sequence: CATQGFYNSPLHF.

The chain couples TRBV3-1 to TRBJ2-5; unclear D gene. V shed 1 base and J shed 1 base, with 13 bases lying between them. The length of the CDR3 is 16 residues. Germline V gene lookup returns CDR1 LGHDT and CDR2 YNNKEL (reference sequence). This CDR3 is CASSQVAASFQETQYF. CDR3 DNA sequence: TGTGCCAGCAGCCAAGTCGCAGCCTCATTCCAAGAGACCCAGTACTTC.

The V call is TRBV7-2, the J call TRBJ1-5, with a tentative D call TRBD1 (5 bases). V was trimmed by 9 bases and J by 9 bases, leaving 15 bases between them. The CDR3 has 12 amino acids. Germline-derived CDR1 and CDR2 are SGHTA and FQGNSA. The CDR3 here is CASGTDLGPQHF. As DNA, the CDR3 is TGTGCCAGTGGGACGGACTTGGGGCCCCAGCATTTT.

This chain joins TRBV7-2 and TRBJ2-2; no definite D call. Trimming stripped 4 bases from V and 4 bases from J, with 10 bases between. Germline CDR1 SGHTA, CDR2 FQGNSA. The CDR3 contains 14 residues. CDR3 nucleotide sequence: TGTGCCAGCAGCTCGGAAGTATCCACCGGGGAGCTGTTTTTT. It codes for CASSSEVSTGELFF. Supplemented by reference TRBV7-2 and TRBJ2-2, the full variable domain reads GAGVSQSPSNKVTEKGKDVELRCDPISGHTALYWYRQSLGQGLEFLIYFQGNSAPDKSGLPSDRFSAERTGGSVSTLTIQRTQQEDSAVYLCASSSEVSTGELFFGEGSRLTVL.

The chain is built from TRBV6-1 and TRBJ1-2, with a weak D call TRBD1 (5 bases). Germline values: CDR1 MNHNS, CDR2 SASEGT. The CDR3 is made up of 13 amino acids. Trimming removed 2 bases at V and 4 bases at J, with 8 bases between. DNA of the CDR3: TGTGCCAGCAGTGAATTGGGGGGCTATGGCTACACCTTC. Translation gives CASSELGGYGYTF.

The chain is built from TRBV29-1 and TRBJ2-5; D might be TRBD1 (5 bases). Germline V CDR1 and CDR2: SQVTM, ANQGSEA. Trimming pared 6 bases from V and 6 bases from J, leaving 17 bases between. This CDR3 is 13 amino acids long. CDR3 coding DNA: TGCAGCGTCGATCAGGACATCACGAAGACCCAGTACTTC. Amino acids: CSVDQDITKTQYF.

J is TRBJ1-2 and V is TRBV5-1; unclear D gene. Germline-derived CDR1 and CDR2 are SGHRS and YFSETQ. Trimming took 0 bases from V and 5 from J, leaving 11 bases between them. The length of the CDR3 is 14 residues. CDR3 in DNA: TGCGCCAGCAGCTTGGAGCCGACGATTTATGGCTACACCTTC. Amino acids: CASSLEPTIYGYTF.

V gene TRBV3-1 combines with J gene TRBJ2-2; D unclear. Trimming removed 1 base at V and 2 bases at J, with 8 bases between. Germline CDR1 and CDR2: LGHDT and YNNKEL (reference sequence). The CDR3 is 15 residues long. The CDR3 loop is CASSQVRVNTGELFF. CDR3 DNA: TGTGCCAGCAGCCAAGTAAGGGTAAACACCGGGGAGCTGTTTTTT.